This TCR beta chain is drawn from a study of spatial heterogeneity in lung cancer. On the study more broadly: Alpha-chain sequences were consistently detected in smaller numbers than beta-chain sequences.

This clonotype was seen at least ten times. This beta chain appears as a stray read in a library generated for alpha chains; its size is not informative. Every TCR cDNA molecule carried a tag that served as a unique molecular identifier. TCRdb re-derived calls from the 5' RACE reads in MiXCR, one entry per CDR3 protein. The repertoire has 5,000 to 6,500 distinct CDR3 sequences, 9.5% to 15% of them found once; the top ten carry approximately 17%. V dropped 1 base and J dropped 7 bases, with 14 bases sitting between them. This CDR3 has 13 amino acids. CDR1 is DFQATT, CDR2 SNEGSKA, per germline (reference sequence). Time point of the sample: sample taken at primary tumor resection. No cell sorting; template was whole RNA from tumor, lung tissue or PBMC.

The chain employs TRBV20-1 and TRBJ2-7; D perhaps matches TRBD2 (5 bases). This sample comprised lung tissue, obtained at surgery. This receptor was obtained from a human donor with early-stage non-small cell lung cancer. CDR3 coding DNA: TGCAGTGCTAGAGCTTTCCTCCCGGGGGAGCAGTACTTC. Translating it yields CSARAFLPGEQYF.